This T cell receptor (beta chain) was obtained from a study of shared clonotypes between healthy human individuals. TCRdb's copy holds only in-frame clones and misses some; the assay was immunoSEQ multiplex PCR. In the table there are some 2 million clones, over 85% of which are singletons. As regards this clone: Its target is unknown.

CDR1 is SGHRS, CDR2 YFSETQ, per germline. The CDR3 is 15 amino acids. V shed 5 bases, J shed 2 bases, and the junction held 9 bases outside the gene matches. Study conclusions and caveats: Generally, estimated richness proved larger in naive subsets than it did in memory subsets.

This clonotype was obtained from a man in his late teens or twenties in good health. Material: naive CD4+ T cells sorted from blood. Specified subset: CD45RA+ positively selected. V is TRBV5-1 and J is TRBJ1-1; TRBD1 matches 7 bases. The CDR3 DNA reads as TGCGCCAGCAGGCATGGGGACAGAATAAACACTGAAGCTTTCTTT. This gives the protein CASRHGDRINTEAFF.